A single sample is the source of the 25 T cell receptor beta chains below, sequenced in a study of regulatory T cells in long-lasting Graves disease. According to the study, TCR beta libraries were built with iRepertoire HTBI primers and CDR3-region Arm-PCR. MiXCR was run by TCRdb on the multiplex PCR reads, yielding one entry per CDR3 protein. The sample yields around 450,000 distinct CDR3 sequences, about 22% seen once. Time point noted: persistent/refractory GD, antithyroid drugs over 5 years with positive TRAb. Preparation of the TCR library used RNA extracted from PBMCs. The source was peripheral blood mononuclear cells (PBMCs), collected when the disease was refractory, from a patient treated with antithyroid drugs. The source of these receptors is a female donor with Graves disease.

This clonotype appeared many times. The chain employs TRBV28 and TRBJ1-2, with D maybe TRBD1 (5 bases). The germline V gene encodes CDR1 MDHEN and CDR2 SYDVKM. The length of the CDR3 is 16 residues. Trimming removed 3 bases at V and 3 bases at J, with 17 bases between. In DNA, the CDR3 is TGTGCCAGCAGTTTCTCTGCCAGGGCCGAGGACTATGGCTACACCTTC. Protein sequence: CASSFSARAEDYGYTF.

This clonotype was observed at least ten times. The gene calls are TRBV28 and TRBJ1-5; D call uncertain. V shed 6 bases and J shed 7 bases, with 16 bases lying between them. The length of the CDR3 is 14 residues. Germline lookup yields CDR1 MDHEN and CDR2 SYDVKM. The CDR3: CASSPVSSRQPQHF. The CDR3 nucleotides read TGTGCCAGCAGCCCCGTCTCGAGTAGGCAGCCCCAGCATTTT.

This clonotype has more than one count but fewer than ten. The V gene is TRBV10-3, the J gene TRBJ2-5, with 10 nucleotides matching TRBD2. Germline trimming cut 4 bases from V and 3 bases from J; bases unmatched to any gene: 11. Germline CDR1 ENHRY, CDR2 SYGVKD. The CDR3 is 17 amino acids. CDR3 bases: TGTGCCATCAGTGTCGCTAGCGGGAGCGAAGGGGAAGAGACCCAGTACTTC. It translates to CAISVASGSEGEETQYF.

The V call is TRBV7-9, the J call TRBJ2-5; D might be TRBD2 (5 bases). Trimming removed 8 bases at V and 2 bases at J, with 12 bases between. The CDR3 sequence is 13 residues long. CDR1 SEHNR and CDR2 FQNEAQ come from the germline V gene (reference sequence). CDR3 amino acids: CASSQRTQETQYF. CDR3 nucleotide sequence: TGTGCCAGCTCCCAAAGGACTCAAGAGACCCAGTACTTC.

This clonotype was detected ten times or more. The rearrangement uses TRBV28 and TRBJ1-2; TRBD1 might be the D (5 bases). The CDR3 spans 12 residues. The V end was cut by 6 bases, the J end by 6 bases, with 11 bases between. Germline-derived CDR1 and CDR2 are MDHEN and SYDVKM. CDR3: CASRTGGDGYTF. The DNA of the CDR3 is TGTGCCAGCAGGACGGGAGGGGATGGCTACACCTTC.

This clonotype was recorded at least ten times. V and J are TRBV28 and TRBJ1-1, with D unresolved. Germline-derived CDR1 and CDR2 are MDHEN and SYDVKM. The CDR3 extends over 12 amino acids. Trimming stripped 5 bases from V and 5 bases from J, with 9 bases between. Here the CDR3 DNA reads TGTGCCAGCAGTCCGCCGGGGACTGAAGCTTTCTTT. The encoded protein is CASSPPGTEAFF.

This clonotype was detected only a few times. The chain couples TRBV15 to TRBJ1-2; unclear D gene. The CDR3 is 15 amino acids. In germline, CDR1 is LNHNV, CDR2 YYDKDF (reference sequence). V was shortened by 6 bases and J by 0 bases, with 14 bases between the two germline ends. The DNA for the CDR3 is TGTGCCACCAGTAGGATAGCGGACTCTAACTATGGCTACACCTTC. Translating gives CATSRIADSNYGYTF.

This clonotype was picked up many times. The rearrangement links TRBV28 to TRBJ1-1; D not certain. Germline V gene data show CDR1 as MDHEN and CDR2 as SYDVKM. V shed 1 base and J shed 7 bases, with 7 bases lying between them. There are 12 residues in the CDR3. Written as DNA, the CDR3 is TGTGCCAGCAGTTTATCGCCGCTTGAAGCTTTCTTT. As protein: CASSLSPLEAFF.

This clonotype was detected many times. V usage is TRBV7-8 and J usage is TRBJ2-7; maybe TRBD2 (6 bases). Trimming removed 4 bases at V and 4 bases at J, with 14 bases between. The CDR3 consists of 14 residues. Germline values: CDR1 SGHVS, CDR2 FQNEAQ. CDR3 in DNA: TGTGCCAGCAGCTCCGCTAGCGTTGGGTACGAGCAGTACTTC. It specifies CASSSASVGYEQYF.

As to this clonotype: A much bigger clone sits one base away, suggesting this may be a read error. Written as DNA, the CDR3 is TGTGCCAGTAGTATTAAGTCCCAGGGGGCGAGACGGCGCGAGACCCATTACTTC. It yields the protein CASSIKSQGARRRETHYF. The chain recombines TRBV19 with TRBJ2-5, with 8 bases that match TRBD1. The CDR3 covers 18 residues. Germline V gene lookup returns CDR1 LNHDA and CDR2 SQIVND (reference sequence).

This clonotype was detected only a few times. The rearrangement uses TRBV28 and TRBJ2-7; TRBD2 matches at 8 bases. The length of the CDR3 is 15 residues. The germline gives CDR1 MDHEN, CDR2 SYDVKM. V dropped 7 bases and J dropped 2; count of bases not matched to a gene: 10. CDR3 protein: CASTIGGGFTYEQYF. The DNA for the CDR3 is TGTGCCAGCACTATCGGGGGGGGCTTCACCTACGAGCAGTACTTC.

The rearrangement links TRBV2 to TRBJ2-5; tentative D call: TRBD1 (6 bases). Gene TRBJ2-1 matches the end of the DNA better, so the J call may be wrong. CDR3 size: 15 residues. Per the germline V gene, CDR1 is SNHLY and CDR2 is FYNNEI. CDR3 in amino acids: CASSWGHPSNGEQFF. CDR3 in DNA: TGTGCCAGCAGCTGGGGACACCCGAGTAATGGTGAGCAGTTCTTC.

There are many counts of this clonotype. The CDR3 here is CASSLWGQYTEAFF. DNA for the CDR3: TGTGCCAGCAGTTTATGGGGACAGTACACTGAAGCTTTCTTT. The J gene is TRBJ1-1, the V gene TRBV28; 7 bases map to TRBD1. The junction had 1 base not matched to a gene; V was cut back by 0 bases and J by 3 bases. Germline assignment: CDR1 MDHEN and CDR2 SYDVKM. The CDR3 has 14 amino acids. Drawing the rest from reference TRBV28 and TRBJ1-1, the complete variable domain is DVKVTQSSRYLVKRTGEKVFLECVQDMDHENMFWYRQDPGLGLRLIYFSYDVKMKEKGDIPEGYSVSREKKERFSLILESASTNQTSMYLCASSLWGQYTEAFFGQGTRLTVV.

This clonotype was counted only a few times. CDR3 sequence (DNA): TGTGCCAGTAGGCCTCTGACAGGGAGCCTGAACACTGAAGCTTTCTTT. Its translation: CASRPLTGSLNTEAFF. The V call is TRBV19, the J call TRBJ1-1; TRBD1 agrees at 7 bases. With V trimmed by 6 bases and J by 0 bases, 10 bases remained unmatched. CDR1 and CDR2 (germline): LNHDA, SQIVND (reference sequence). CDR3 length: 16 residues.

A single count supports this clonotype. V and J are TRBV7-8 and TRBJ1-1; 11 positions agree with TRBD1. CDR1 SGHVS and CDR2 FQNEAQ come from the germline V gene. J gave up 1 base and V 5 bases, and 6 bases lay outside the gene matches. CDR3 length: 16 amino acids. CDR3 nucleotides: TGTGCCAGCAGCAGGACAGGGGGCGGCTCGAACACTGAAGCTTTCTTT. Translated, it gives CASSRTGGGSNTEAFF.

This chain links TRBV12-3 or TRBV12-4 with TRBJ1-5, with a possible D match to TRBD1 (5 bases). The CDR3 runs to 16 residues. V was cut by 5 bases and J by 1 base, with 15 bases left in between. The DNA for the CDR3 is TGTGCCAGCAGTGGAGGGATGGGACCAAGCAATCAGCCCCAGCATTTT. This encodes CASSGGMGPSNQPQHF.

This clonotype was recorded at least ten times. The CDR3 reads CASNKGLAGVPGETQYF. Written as DNA, the CDR3 is TGTGCCAGCAATAAAGGCCTAGCGGGAGTCCCGGGAGAGACCCAGTACTTC. The V call is TRBV3-1, the J call TRBJ2-5; 10 positions match TRBD2. This CDR3 contains 17 residues. In germline, CDR1 is LGHDT, CDR2 YNNKEL (reference sequence). Trimming cost V 7 bases and J 4 bases; bases outside gene matches: 15.

This chain joins TRBV5-5 and TRBJ1-6; D unresolved. Trimming took 2 bases from V and 0 from J, leaving 9 bases between them. Germline V lookup: CDR1 SGHKS, CDR2 YYEKEE (reference sequence). The CDR3 has 16 amino acids. CDR3 sequence: CASSFTLSSYNSPLHF. The CDR3 DNA reads TGTGCCAGCAGCTTTACACTGAGCTCCTATAATTCACCCCTCCACTTT.

This rearrangement joins TRBV20-1 to TRBJ2-7; the match to TRBD2 covers 7 bases. The length of the CDR3 is 13 residues. The V and J ends lost 6 bases and 9 bases, in that order; junction bases with no gene match: 14. Germline V gene data show CDR1 as DFQATT and CDR2 as SNEGSKA (reference sequence). CDR3 sequence reads: CSARDYETEGQYF. In nucleotides, the CDR3 is TGCAGTGCCCGGGACTATGAGACCGAGGGGCAGTACTTC.

In this sample, this clonotype turned up many times. The chain joins TRBV7-2 to TRBJ2-5; possibly TRBD1 for D (5 bases). This CDR3 spans 15 amino acids. Per germline, CDR1 SGHTA and CDR2 FQGNSA. Trimming took 2 bases from V and 5 from J, leaving 15 bases between them. DNA for the CDR3: TGTGCCAGCAGCTTACACCCCCAGGGTGGGGAGACCCAGTACTTC. Protein sequence: CASSLHPQGGETQYF.

This clonotype was seen a handful of times. This chain joins TRBV30 and TRBJ2-7; D is undetermined. There are 15 residues in the CDR3. V was shortened by 0 bases and J by 6 bases, with 18 bases between the two germline ends. The germline gives CDR1 GTSNPN, CDR2 SVGIG (reference sequence). CDR3 DNA sequence: TGTGCCTGGAGTGTACGCAACAAGGGCAGAGGCGAGCAGTACTTC. Amino acid sequence: CAWSVRNKGRGEQYF.

This clonotype was seen many times. This sequence joins TRBV2 and TRBJ2-7; D might be TRBD1 (5 bases). CDR1 is SNHLY and CDR2 is FYNNEI in the germline V gene. The CDR3 contains 13 residues. V was shortened by 4 bases and J by 3 bases, with 10 bases between the two germline ends. The CDR3 spells CASSVSDSYEQYF. For the CDR3, the DNA is TGTGCCAGCAGTGTATCTGACAGCTACGAGCAGTACTTC.

V gene TRBV28 combines with J gene TRBJ1-5; D unresolved. Germline assignment: CDR1 MDHEN and CDR2 SYDVKM. The germline V and J ends were trimmed by 2 bases and 3 bases, with 11 bases remaining between them. The CDR3 totals 15 residues. CDR3: CASSLVSGFNQPQHF. The CDR3 DNA reads as TGTGCCAGCAGTTTAGTGTCAGGCTTCAATCAGCCCCAGCATTTT. Together with reference TRBV28 and TRBJ1-5, the CDR3 gives the full variable domain: DVKVTQSSRYLVKRTGEKVFLECVQDMDHENMFWYRQDPGLGLRLIYFSYDVKMKEKGDIPEGYSVSREKKERFSLILESASTNQTSMYLCASSLVSGFNQPQHFGDGTRLSIL.

The CDR3 coding sequence is TGTGCCTGGAGTTATCTAGCGGGGGGAGCCAATGAGCAGTTCTTC. This sequence encodes CAWSYLAGGANEQFF. The chain links TRBV30 to TRBJ2-1, with 11 bases lining up with TRBD2. After removal of 2 bases from V and 6 bases from J, the junction contained 6 bases not matched to a gene. The CDR3 sequence is 15 residues long. Germline loops: CDR1 GTSNPN, CDR2 SVGIG (reference sequence).

This clonotype has ten or more counts. This chain links TRBV11-2 with TRBJ2-7; no definite D call. V lost 0 bases and J lost 3, with 9 bases in between. This CDR3 region has 14 residues. Germline CDR1 is SGHAT and CDR2 is FQNNGV. The CDR3 DNA sequence: TGTGCCAGCAGCTTAGAGAGGACGGGCTACGAGCAGTACTTC. It specifies CASSLERTGYEQYF.